These T cell receptor beta chains were read from a single sample in a study of T cell responses to AZD1222 COVID-19 vaccine. The repertoire was sequenced with immunoSEQ multiplex PCR; TCRdb's copy has only in-frame clones and lacks some. Found here are some 130,000 clones, about nine tenths of them singletons; the top ten hold 6.9%. The material sequenced was peripheral blood, taken on day 0 of AZD1222 vaccination. The receptors were gathered from an adult in good health. The CDR3 runs from the conserved cysteine through the conserved F or W. The order of the fields is V gene, clone size, D gene, CDR3 length, J gene, CDR3 protein, CDR3 DNA. The D gene is left open where the match is weak. For some rows the clone size is stated as once, few or many, or as a class when expanded; others skip it.

>TRBV3-1/TRBV3-2|-|-|13|TRBJ1-2
CASSLDFAYGYTF
TGTGCCAGCAGCCTTGATTTTGCCTATGGCTACACCTTC
>TRBV19|-|-|15|TRBJ2-7
CASSISARQAYEQYF
TGTGCCAGTAGTATCTCGGCCAGACAGGCCTACGAGCAGTACTTC
>TRBV28|-|-|15|TRBJ2-2
CASSLGHPDTGELFF
TGTGCCAGCAGTTTGGGACACCCGGACACCGGGGAGCTGTTTTTT
>TRBV7-9|-|-|15|TRBJ1-6
CASSLEAPGNPPLHF
TGTGCCAGCAGCTTAGAGGCCCCCGGGAATCCACCCCTCCACTTT
>TRBV7-9|-|TRBD1|15|TRBJ1-1
CASSQRDSPNTEAFF
TGTGCCAGCAGCCAGAGGGACAGCCCGAACACTGAAGCTTTCTTT
>TRBV11-2|-|-|13|TRBJ2-7
CASSPRQITSPYF
TGTGCCAGCAGCCCCAGGCAGATCACCAGTCCGTACTTC
>TRBV18|-|-|16|TRBJ2-3
CASSPKGGASTDTQYF
TGTGCCAGCTCACCAAAAGGGGGAGCTAGCACAGATACGCAGTATTTT
>TRBV5-4|-|-|12|TRBJ1-2
CASSPQGYGYTF
TGTGCCAGCAGCCCGCAGGGCTATGGCTACACCTTC
>TRBV5-6|-|TRBD2|17|TRBJ2-3
CASSSWGAGGHIDTQYF
TGTGCCAGCAGCTCCTGGGGCGCGGGGGGCCATATAGATACGCAGTATTTT
>TRBV4-1|-|-|17|TRBJ2-7
CASSQIVVGPNPYEQYF
TGCGCCAGCAGCCAAATCGTAGTCGGGCCGAACCCCTACGAGCAGTACTTC
>TRBV5-8|-|-|15|TRBJ2-2
CASRRDILNTGELFF
TGTGCCAGCAGACGGGACATCTTAAACACCGGGGAGCTGTTTTTT
>TRBV7-2|-|TRBD2|15|TRBJ2-5
CASSLQRGFQETQYF
TGTGCCAGCAGCTTACAGCGGGGGTTTCAAGAGACCCAGTACTTC
>TRBV12-3/TRBV12-4|-|-|13|TRBJ1-1
CASSFRQNTEAFF
TGTGCCAGCAGTTTTAGACAGAACACTGAAGCTTTCTTT
>TRBV25-1|-|-|13|TRBJ1-2
CASSDRGLDGYTF
TGTGCCAGCAGTGACCGGGGGCTCGATGGCTACACCTTC
>TRBV5-1|once|-|16|TRBJ1-1
CASSFGAGILDTEAFF
TGCGCCAGCAGCTTCGGGGCAGGGATTTTGGACACTGAAGCTTTCTTT
>TRBV12-3/TRBV12-4|-|-|13|TRBJ1-1
CASSPGENTEAFF
TGTGCCAGCAGCCCGGGGGAGAACACTGAAGCTTTCTTT
>TRBV2|-|TRBD1|13|TRBJ2-7
CASRGTVTYEQYF
TGTGCCAGCAGGGGGACAGTGACTTACGAGCAGTACTTC
>TRBV4-3|-|TRBD2|16|TRBJ2-1
CASSQDPSGGYNEQFF
TGCGCCAGCAGCCAAGATCCCAGCGGGGGCTACAATGAGCAGTTCTTC
>TRBV18|-|-|12|TRBJ1-1
CASGGGYTEAFF
TGTGCCAGTGGGGGTGGGTACACTGAAGCTTTCTTT
>TRBV19|once|-|19|TRBJ1-1
CASSIALDPTGRFNTEAFF
TGTGCCAGTAGTATAGCTCTCGACCCTACGGGTCGGTTTAACACTGAAGCTTTCTTT
>TRBV5-8|-|TRBD2|15|TRBJ2-5
CASSVGLAGPETQYF
TGTGCCAGCAGCGTCGGACTAGCGGGGCCGGAGACCCAGTACTTC
>TRBV7-9|-|TRBD1|14|TRBJ1-2
CASSSTGESYGYTF
TGTGCCAGCAGTTCTACAGGGGAAAGCTATGGCTACACCTTC
>TRBV21-1|once|-|17|TRBJ1-1
CASSTSGQGAKHTEAFF
TGTGCCAGCAGCACTTCGGGACAGGGGGCGAAGCACACTGAAGCTTTCTTT
>TRBV5-5|-|TRBD1|17|TRBJ2-3
CASSPSYRGRKTDTQYF
TGTGCCAGCAGCCCCAGCTACAGGGGGCGAAAGACAGATACGCAGTATTTT
>TRBV14|-|-|14|TRBJ1-6
CASSQVEGRSPLHF
TGTGCCAGCAGCCAAGTGGAGGGCAGATCACCCCTCCACTTT
>TRBV10-3|-|-|14|TRBJ1-1
CAISESYRDTEAFF
TGTGCCATCAGTGAGAGCTACAGGGACACTGAAGCTTTCTTT
>TRBV10-3|-|-|13|TRBJ1-2
CAISAFTAYGYTF
TGTGCCATCAGTGCCTTTACAGCGTATGGCTACACCTTC
>TRBV7-3|once|-|15|TRBJ2-2
CASSLPGQNTGELFF
TGTGCCAGCAGCTTACCGGGACAGAACACCGGGGAGCTGTTTTTT
>TRBV7-2|-|-|12|TRBJ2-1
CASSFLASEQFF
TGTGCCAGCAGCTTCCTAGCGAGTGAGCAGTTCTTC
>TRBV29-1|-|TRBD1|12|TRBJ2-7
CSGRDRGYEQYF
TGCAGCGGCCGGGACAGGGGCTACGAGCAGTACTTC
>TRBV28|-|TRBD1|14|TRBJ1-5
CATKGQGIYGTQHF
TGTGCCACCAAGGGACAGGGCATTTACGGGACCCAGCATTTT
>TRBV28|-|TRBD1|14|TRBJ1-6
CASKGGQGGLPLHF
TGTGCCAGCAAAGGGGGACAGGGCGGGTTACCCCTCCACTTT
>TRBV2|-|-|14|TRBJ1-2
CASRRGGSDYGYTF
TGTGCCAGCAGGAGAGGGGGGAGCGACTATGGCTACACCTTC
>TRBV28|once|-|14|TRBJ2-5
CASSLGLGVETQYF
TGTGCCAGCAGCCTCGGCCTTGGGGTAGAGACCCAGTACTTC
>TRBV5-1|-|-|15|TRBJ2-5
CASSFSREYQETQYF
TGCGCCAGCAGCTTTTCCCGGGAGTACCAAGAGACCCAGTACTTC
>TRBV6-5|-|-|14|TRBJ1-1
CASSLSRGYTEAFF
TGTGCCAGCAGTCTCTCGCGGGGGTACACTGAAGCTTTCTTT